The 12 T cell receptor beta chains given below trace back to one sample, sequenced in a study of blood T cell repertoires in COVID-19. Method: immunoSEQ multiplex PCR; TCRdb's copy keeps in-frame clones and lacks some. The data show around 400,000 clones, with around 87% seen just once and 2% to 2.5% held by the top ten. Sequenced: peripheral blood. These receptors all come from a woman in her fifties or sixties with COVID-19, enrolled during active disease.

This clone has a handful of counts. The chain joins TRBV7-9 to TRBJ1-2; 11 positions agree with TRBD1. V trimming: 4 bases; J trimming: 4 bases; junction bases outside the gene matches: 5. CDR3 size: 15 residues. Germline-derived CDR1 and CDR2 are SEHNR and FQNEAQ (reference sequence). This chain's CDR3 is CASSSGTGGGYGYTF. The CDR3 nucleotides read TGTGCCAGCAGCTCCGGGACAGGGGGGGGCTATGGCTACACCTTC.

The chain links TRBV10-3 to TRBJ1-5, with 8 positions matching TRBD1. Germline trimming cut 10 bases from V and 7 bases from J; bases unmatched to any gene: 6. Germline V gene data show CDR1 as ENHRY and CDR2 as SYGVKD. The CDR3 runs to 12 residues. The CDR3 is CASAGGGQPQHF. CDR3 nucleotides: TGTGCCAGTGCAGGGGGCGGGCAGCCCCAGCATTTT.

The CDR3 DNA reads as TGTGCCAGCACGCCCAGGGGGCCCTTTAACTATGGCTACACCTTC. It codes for CASTPRGPFNYGYTF. The V call is TRBV6-5, the J call TRBJ1-2, with 8 bases identical to TRBD1. J was trimmed by 1 base and V by 7 bases; bases with no gene match: 8. The germline CDR1 and CDR2 sequences are MNHEY and SVGAGI. The CDR3 is made up of 15 amino acids.

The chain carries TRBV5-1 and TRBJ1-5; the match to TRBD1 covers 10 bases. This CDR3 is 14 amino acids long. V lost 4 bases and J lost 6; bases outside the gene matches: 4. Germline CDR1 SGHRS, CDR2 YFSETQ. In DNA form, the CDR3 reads TGCGCCAGCAGCGAGGGACAGGGGACTCAGCCCCAGCATTTT. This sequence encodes CASSEGQGTQPQHF.

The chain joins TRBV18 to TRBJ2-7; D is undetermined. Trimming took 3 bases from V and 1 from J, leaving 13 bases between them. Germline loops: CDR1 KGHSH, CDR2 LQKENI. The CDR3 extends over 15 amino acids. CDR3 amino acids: CASSPELTRSYEQYF. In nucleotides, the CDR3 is TGTGCCAGCTCACCGGAACTAACAAGGTCCTACGAGCAGTACTTC.

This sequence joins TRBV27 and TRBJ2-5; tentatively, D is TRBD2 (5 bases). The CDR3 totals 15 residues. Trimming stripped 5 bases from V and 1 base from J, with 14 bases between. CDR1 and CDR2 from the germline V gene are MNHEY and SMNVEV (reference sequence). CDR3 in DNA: TGTGCCAGCAGTACGCAAGGTCTAGCCCAAGAGACCCAGTACTTC. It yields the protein CASSTQGLAQETQYF.

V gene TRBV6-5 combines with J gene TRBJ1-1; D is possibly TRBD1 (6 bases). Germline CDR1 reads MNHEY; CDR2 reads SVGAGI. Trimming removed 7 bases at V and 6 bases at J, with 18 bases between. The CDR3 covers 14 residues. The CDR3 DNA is TGTGCCAGCAACCCACAGGGACGGAAATCTGAAGCTTTCTTT. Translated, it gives CASNPQGRKSEAFF.

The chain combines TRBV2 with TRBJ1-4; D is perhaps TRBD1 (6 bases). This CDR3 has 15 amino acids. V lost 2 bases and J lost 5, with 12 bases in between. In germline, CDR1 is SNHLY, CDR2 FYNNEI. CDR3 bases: TGTGCCAGCAGTGAATTTACAGGGAAAAATGAAAAACTGTTTTTT. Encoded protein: CASSEFTGKNEKLFF.

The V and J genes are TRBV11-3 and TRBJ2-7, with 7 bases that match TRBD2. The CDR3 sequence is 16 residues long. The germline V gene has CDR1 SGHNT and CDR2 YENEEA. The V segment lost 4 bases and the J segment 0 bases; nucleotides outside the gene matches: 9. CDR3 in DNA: TGTGCCAGCAGCTCCCGACTGGAGCGGGGCTCCTACGAGCAGTACTTC. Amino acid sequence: CASSSRLERGSYEQYF.

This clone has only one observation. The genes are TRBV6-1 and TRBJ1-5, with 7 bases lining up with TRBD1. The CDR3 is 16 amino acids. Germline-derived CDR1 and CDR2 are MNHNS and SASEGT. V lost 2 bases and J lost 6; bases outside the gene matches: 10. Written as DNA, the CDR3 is TGTGCCAGCAGTGAACGGAAGGGGGCGGTTGGTCAGCCCCAGCATTTT. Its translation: CASSERKGAVGQPQHF.

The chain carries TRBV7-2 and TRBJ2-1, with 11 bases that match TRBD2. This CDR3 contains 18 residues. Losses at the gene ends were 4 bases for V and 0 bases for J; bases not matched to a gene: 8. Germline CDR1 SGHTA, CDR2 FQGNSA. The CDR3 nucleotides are TGTGCCAGCAGCTGGGCCGGGACTAGCGGCCACTCCTACAATGAGCAGTTCTTC. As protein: CASSWAGTSGHSYNEQFF.

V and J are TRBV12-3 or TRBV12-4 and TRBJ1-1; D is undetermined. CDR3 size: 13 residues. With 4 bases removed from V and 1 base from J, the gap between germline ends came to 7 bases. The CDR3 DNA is TGTGCCAGCAGTTGGAGCGAGAACACTGAAGCTTTCTTT. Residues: CASSWSENTEAFF.